The next 29 T cell receptor beta chains were all read from a single sample in a study of shared clonotypes between healthy human individuals. The method was immunoSEQ multiplex PCR; TCRdb's version includes in-frame clones alone and lacks a portion of them. The sample lists 550,000 to 850,000 clones; roughly 72% were seen once. Sequencing was carried out using memory CD4+ T cells sorted from blood. Regarding subset: CD45RA-negative fraction. The receptors originated from a woman younger than 45 in good health.

This clone was recorded once. The chain recombines TRBV5-1 with TRBJ2-1; D gene ambiguous. This CDR3 comprises 15 residues. Germline V gene lookup returns CDR1 SGHRS and CDR2 YFSETQ. Deletions cut 3 bases from V and 4 bases from J, with 14 bases between. CDR3 DNA sequence: TGCGCCAGCAGCTCGTCTTCTAACTTATACAATGAGCAGTTCTTC. Translating it yields CASSSSSNLYNEQFF.

The chain employs TRBV11-2 and TRBJ2-1, with TRBD2 identical over 9 bases. The V gene end was trimmed by 6 bases and the J gene end by 6 bases; junction bases not matched to a gene: 9. Germline V gene lookup returns CDR1 SGHAT and CDR2 FQNNGV. This CDR3 region has 15 residues. CDR3 coding DNA: TGTGCCAGCAGACGACTAGCGGTTTCCCCCAATGAGCAGTTCTTC. This translates into CASRRLAVSPNEQFF.

The rearrangement links TRBV28 to TRBJ2-1, with 14 bases identical to TRBD2. The CDR3 has 16 residues. The germline V gene has CDR1 MDHEN and CDR2 SYDVKM. With 2 bases clipped from V and 8 bases from J, the junction kept 5 bases outside the gene matches. The CDR3 DNA sequence: TGTGCCAGCAGTTTACTGACTAGCGGGAGGGAAGATGAGCAGTTCTTC. Translating it yields CASSLLTSGREDEQFF.

The rearrangement links TRBV29-1 to TRBJ2-5; D gene unclear. The V end was cut by 7 bases, the J end by 4 bases, with 16 bases between. From germline, CDR1 is SQVTM and CDR2 ANQGSEA. The length of the CDR3 is 13 residues. The CDR3 DNA follows: TGCAGCGCCCTTCCGCACCGAGGAGAGACCCAGTACTTC. It specifies CSALPHRGETQYF. Filled out from reference TRBV29-1 and TRBJ2-5, the complete variable domain reads SAVISQKPSRDICQRGTSLTIQCQVDSQVTMMFWYRQQPGQSLTLIATANQGSEATYESGFVIDKFPISRPNLTFSTLTVSNMSPEDSSIYLCSALPHRGETQYFGPGTRLLVL.

The chain carries TRBV18 and TRBJ2-4, with 10 bases fitting TRBD2. The CDR3 consists of 18 residues. Trimming at V came to 3 bases and at J to 4 bases, leaving 12 bases not matched to a gene. The germline V gene encodes CDR1 KGHSH and CDR2 LQKENI. CDR3 region: CASSPPPGLAVDKNIQYF. The CDR3 region has the DNA TGTGCCAGCTCACCCCCCCCTGGACTAGCGGTAGATAAAAACATTCAGTACTTC.

V is TRBV28 and J is TRBJ1-4; D not resolved. The germline V gene encodes CDR1 MDHEN and CDR2 SYDVKM. The CDR3 length is 16 residues. Trimming left V 1 base short and J 3 bases short, with 12 bases between. The CDR3 loop is CASSLFEASANEKLFF. The CDR3 DNA reads as TGTGCCAGCAGTTTATTCGAAGCATCGGCTAATGAAAAACTGTTTTTT.

This clone came up a few times. V and J are TRBV6-5 and TRBJ1-1; 9 bases line up with TRBD1. The CDR3 has 14 amino acids. Germline assignment: CDR1 MNHEY and CDR2 SVGAGI. V shed 6 bases, J shed 7 bases, and the junction held 9 bases outside the gene matches. In DNA, the CDR3 is TGTGCCAGCAGCTGGGGACAGGGTAGGTTTGAAGCTTTCTTT. It yields the protein CASSWGQGRFEAFF.

The chain has TRBV5-6 and TRBJ1-5; TRBD1 might be the D (6 bases). Germline V lookup: CDR1 SGHDT, CDR2 YYEEEE. The CDR3 is made up of 17 amino acids. V lost 1 base to trimming and J lost 3 bases, with 17 bases between them. The CDR3 region has the DNA TGTGCCAGCAGCTTGTGGGGGGCTAAGAAAAACAATCAGCCCCAGCATTTT. Its translation is CASSLWGAKKNNQPQHF.

The genes are TRBV5-1 and TRBJ1-1, with 7 bases fitting TRBD1. CDR1 SGHRS and CDR2 YFSETQ come from the germline V gene. This CDR3 region has 14 residues. J was trimmed by 4 bases and V by 3 bases; bases with no gene match: 6. The CDR3 DNA reads TGCGCCAGCAGCTCCGGTGACAGGGTCACTGAAGCTTTCTTT. This codes for CASSSGDRVTEAFF.

Remarks on this clone: One base away lies a much larger clone, so this may be a sequencing read error. Other DNA sequences in this specimen translate into the identical CDR3. The J gene is TRBJ2-5, the V gene TRBV7-3; D unclear. The CDR3 loop spans 11 amino acids. Trimming stripped 4 bases from V and 5 bases from J, with 5 bases between. The germline V gene encodes CDR1 SGHTA and CDR2 FQGTGA. The CDR3 bases are TGTGCCAGCAGCTCCGGGGAGACCCAGTACTTC. It encodes CASSSGETQYF.

This clone was seen more than once but under ten times. The rearrangement joins TRBV6-6 to TRBJ2-2; the match to TRBD2 covers 8 bases. The CDR3 runs to 16 residues. The V gene's germline CDR1 is MNHNY and CDR2 SVGAGI (reference sequence). Trimming removed 7 bases from V and 3 bases from J; junction bases left unmatched: 10. For the CDR3, the DNA is TGTGCCAGCACTTCAAGCGGGAGAGGGTACACCGGGGAGCTGTTTTTT. Encoded protein: CASTSSGRGYTGELFF.

This chain's CDR3 is CASSGRQGSAETQYF. CDR3 coding DNA: TGCGCCAGCAGCGGGCGACAGGGTTCAGCAGAGACCCAGTACTTC. The rearrangement uses TRBV5-1 and TRBJ2-5, with TRBD1 identical over 7 bases. Looked up from germline, CDR1 is SGHRS and CDR2 is YFSETQ. This CDR3 contains 15 residues. Unmatched junction bases numbered 10, after V lost 4 bases and J lost 4 bases. Using reference TRBV5-1 and TRBJ2-5 for the parts outside the CDR3, the full variable domain is KAGVTQTPRYLIKTRGQQVTLSCSPISGHRSVSWYQQTPGQGLQFLFEYFSETQRNKGNFPGRFSGRQFSNSRSEMNVSTLELGDSALYLCASSGRQGSAETQYFGPGTRLLVL.

V and J are TRBV4-1 and TRBJ2-3, with a possible D match to TRBD1 (5 bases). Trimming cost V 1 base and J 2 bases, with 13 bases left between them. CDR1 is MGHRA, CDR2 YSYEKL, per germline. This CDR3 has 16 amino acids. The CDR3 coding sequence is TGCGCCAGCAGCCAAGTCACAGGCCTCTACACAGATACGCAGTATTTT. The encoded protein is CASSQVTGLYTDTQYF.

In this sample, this clone turned up a few times. The CDR3 nucleotides are TGCGCCAGCAGCTTTCTAGCGGGAGAGGCAGATACGCAGTATTTT. Protein: CASSFLAGEADTQYF. The chain recombines TRBV5-1 with TRBJ2-3; TRBD2 matches 10 bases. The CDR3 is 15 residues long. Germline loops: CDR1 SGHRS, CDR2 YFSETQ. Trimming removed 2 bases from V and 4 bases from J; junction bases left unmatched: 4.

CDR3 region: CASNRQTSGNQPQHF. The CDR3 nucleotides are TGTGCCAGTAACCGACAGACGTCGGGCAATCAGCCCCAGCATTTT. This rearrangement joins TRBV19 to TRBJ1-5; TRBD1 is a possible D gene (5 bases). V was pared by 7 bases and J by 2 bases, with 15 bases between. Germline lookup yields CDR1 LNHDA and CDR2 SQIVND (reference sequence). The CDR3 consists of 15 residues. Using reference TRBV19 and TRBJ1-5 for the parts outside the CDR3, the full variable domain is DGGITQSPKYLFRKEGQNVTLSCEQNLNHDAMYWYRQDPGQGLRLIYYSQIVNDFQKGDIAEGYSVSREKKESFPLTVTSAQKNPTAFYLCASNRQTSGNQPQHFGDGTRLSIL.

This chain joins TRBV5-1 and TRBJ2-5; D is possibly TRBD2 (6 bases). CDR1 SGHRS and CDR2 YFSETQ come from the germline V gene. The ends were cut back, 0 bases at V and 5 bases at J, with 11 bases in the middle. The CDR3 runs to 14 residues. CDR3 nucleotide sequence: TGCGCCAGCAGCTTGGTAGCGGTCCGCGAGACCCAGTACTTC. It encodes CASSLVAVRETQYF.

The CDR3 DNA is TGTGCCAGCAGAACCGGACAGGGCCTGGAAGGCTACACCTTC. Its translation is CASRTGQGLEGYTF. J is TRBJ1-2 and V is TRBV2; 8 nucleotides match TRBD1. Germline V gene lookup returns CDR1 SNHLY and CDR2 FYNNEI. The CDR3 extends over 14 amino acids. V lost 6 bases and J lost 8; bases outside the gene matches: 11.

The rearrangement uses TRBV6-6 and TRBJ2-7, with TRBD1 identical over 8 bases. The V and J ends lost 5 bases and 3 bases, in that order; junction bases with no gene match: 9. The germline V gene encodes CDR1 MNHNY and CDR2 SVGAGI (reference sequence). This CDR3 is 15 amino acids long. In nucleotides, the CDR3 is TGTGCCAGCAGTACCCACTCGGGACAGGACTACGAGCAGTACTTC. It specifies CASSTHSGQDYEQYF.

V is TRBV5-6 and J is TRBJ1-3; 7 nucleotides line up with TRBD1. This CDR3 is built from 14 residues. V shed 5 bases, J shed 2 bases, and the junction held 4 bases outside the gene matches. Per the germline V gene, CDR1 is SGHDT and CDR2 is YYEEEE. CDR3 sequence reads: CASRAGTAGNTIYF. The CDR3 nucleotides read TGTGCCAGCAGAGCCGGGACAGCTGGAAACACCATATATTTT.

The CDR3 coding sequence is TGTGCCAGCAGCGCCGGGGGGACCCAGGGCATCGGGGAGCAGTACTTC. Translating gives CASSAGGTQGIGEQYF. V usage is TRBV9 and J usage is TRBJ2-7; 7 bases agree with TRBD2. J lost 7 bases, V lost 3 bases, and 16 bases had no gene match. The germline gives CDR1 SGDLS, CDR2 YYNGEE. This CDR3 region has 16 residues. Complete variable domain (other parts from reference TRBV9 and TRBJ2-7): DSGVTQTPKHLITATGQRVTLRCSPRSGDLSVYWYQQSLDQGLQFLIQYYNGEERAKGNILERFSAQQFPDLHSELNLSSLELGDSALYFCASSAGGTQGIGEQYFGPGTRLTVT.

The V gene is TRBV11-2, the J gene TRBJ1-5; D is unclear. CDR3 length equals 13 residues. Germline V lookup: CDR1 SGHAT, CDR2 FQNNGV. Trimming cost V 2 bases and J 7 bases, with 9 bases left between them. This chain's CDR3 is CASSLNRQQPQHF. In nucleotides, the CDR3 is TGTGCCAGCAGCTTAAATCGCCAGCAGCCCCAGCATTTT.

This clone is a singleton in its sample. The V gene is TRBV9, the J gene TRBJ2-1; D is undetermined. CDR1 is SGDLS, CDR2 YYNGEE, per germline. This CDR3 spans 16 amino acids. Trimming cost V 0 bases and J 0 bases, with 10 bases left between them. The CDR3 bases are TGTGCCAGCAGCGTAGTGGCACAGAGCTCCTACAATGAGCAGTTCTTC. Protein product: CASSVVAQSSYNEQFF.

This clone has a count of ten or more. The chain uses TRBV4-2 and TRBJ2-1; D is perhaps TRBD2 (6 bases). The CDR3 is made up of 16 amino acids. V was pared by 0 bases and J by 7 bases, with 16 bases between. Germline V gene data show CDR1 as LGHNA and CDR2 as YNFKEQ. The CDR3 here is CASSQDGGRGGNEQFF. CDR3 nucleotide sequence: TGTGCCAGCAGCCAAGATGGAGGAAGGGGAGGAAATGAGCAGTTCTTC.

The chain couples TRBV11-3 to TRBJ1-2; no firm D call. The CDR3 extends over 13 amino acids. Germline V gene sequence: CDR1 SGHNT, CDR2 YENEEA. V was cut by 2 bases and J by 2 bases, with 6 bases left in between. For the CDR3, the DNA is TGTGCCAGCAGCTTACGGGCGAACTATGGCTACACCTTC. Protein: CASSLRANYGYTF. The full variable domain, with the rest looked up from reference TRBV11-3 and TRBJ1-2, is EAGVVQSPRYKIIEKKQPVAFWCNPISGHNTLYWYLQNLGQGPELLIRYENEEAVDDSQLPKDRFSAERLKGVDSTLKIQPAELGDSAVYLCASSLRANYGYTFGSGTRLTVV.

This sequence joins TRBV5-4 and TRBJ1-1, with a weak D call TRBD1 (6 bases). Germline V gene lookup returns CDR1 SGHNT and CDR2 YYREEE (reference sequence). This CDR3 contains 17 residues. The germline V and J ends were trimmed by 4 bases and 2 bases, with 21 bases remaining between them. DNA for the CDR3: TGTGCCAGCAGCCGGGGGGCATTGGTCGTTTCCAACACTGAAGCTTTCTTT. Translation gives CASSRGALVVSNTEAFF.

This chain links TRBV6-7 with TRBJ2-7; D unresolved. TRBV6-7 carries the ORF label, with uncertain function. V was trimmed by 3 bases and J by 2 bases, leaving 17 bases between them. The CDR3 totals 16 residues. The CDR3 sequence is CASSYEHLSHTYEQYF. The CDR3 coding sequence is TGTGCCAGCAGTTATGAACACCTAAGTCATACCTACGAGCAGTACTTC.

CDR3: CASQAREGGRSSYNEQFF. The CDR3 nucleotides are TGTGCCAGCCAAGCTCGGGAGGGTGGGCGGAGCTCCTACAATGAGCAGTTCTTC. V is TRBV7-2 and J is TRBJ2-1, with 8 positions matching TRBD2. With 8 bases clipped from V and 0 bases from J, the junction kept 15 bases outside the gene matches. Germline values: CDR1 SGHTA, CDR2 FQGNSA. CDR3 length equals 18 residues. Variable domain in full (rest from reference TRBV7-2 and TRBJ2-1): GAGVSQSPSNKVTEKGKDVELRCDPISGHTALYWYRQSLGQGLEFLIYFQGNSAPDKSGLPSDRFSAERTGGSVSTLTIQRTQQEDSAVYLCASQAREGGRSSYNEQFFGPGTRLTVL.

This clone was counted at least ten times. The V and J genes are TRBV11-2 and TRBJ2-7, with D maybe TRBD2 (7 bases). The CDR3 has 17 amino acids. V lost 4 bases to trimming and J lost 2 bases, with 21 bases between them. Germline V gene sequence: CDR1 SGHAT, CDR2 FQNNGV. The CDR3 coding sequence is TGTGCCAGCAGCTCTTTGGGGAGGGGGTCCCTTCCCTACGAGCAGTACTTC. Translating gives CASSSLGRGSLPYEQYF.

The chain has TRBV4-1 and TRBJ2-6; 8 bases line up with TRBD2. The CDR3 runs to 19 residues. With 1 base clipped from V and 1 base from J, the junction kept 9 bases outside the gene matches. Germline V lookup: CDR1 MGHRA, CDR2 YSYEKL. The DNA for the CDR3 is TGCGCCAGCAGCCAAGGGCTGCGAGCGGGAGTTTCTGGGGCCAACGTCCTGACTTTC. Its translation is CASSQGLRAGVSGANVLTF.